The 22 T cell receptor beta chains below all came from one sample that was sequenced in a study of T cell responses to AZD1222 COVID-19 vaccine. The repertoire was sequenced with immunoSEQ multiplex PCR; TCRdb's copy has only in-frame clones and lacks some. The table lists approximately 160,000 clones, 90% to 95% of them singletons. Sample: peripheral blood, taken on day 0 of AZD1222 vaccination. The receptors originated from an adult in good health.

The chain uses TRBV28 and TRBJ1-3; no firm D call. Per germline, CDR1 MDHEN and CDR2 SYDVKM. CDR3 size: 14 residues. V was shortened by 6 bases and J by 7 bases, with 16 bases between the two germline ends. The CDR3 nucleotides are TGTGCCAGCAGATGGAAACCGTACGGGAACACCATATATTTT. It specifies CASRWKPYGNTIYF. Drawing the rest from reference TRBV28 and TRBJ1-3, the complete variable domain is DVKVTQSSRYLVKRTGEKVFLECVQDMDHENMFWYRQDPGLGLRLIYFSYDVKMKEKGDIPEGYSVSREKKERFSLILESASTNQTSMYLCASRWKPYGNTIYFGEGSWLTVV.

The J gene is TRBJ2-7, the V gene TRBV4-3; D not resolved. CDR3 length: 14 amino acids. The V gene lost 0 bases and the J gene lost 2 bases, with 8 bases spanning the gap. Germline values: CDR1 LGHNA, CDR2 YSLEER. The CDR3: CASSQDRSAYEQYF. The CDR3 DNA follows: TGCGCCAGCAGCCAAGATCGATCCGCCTACGAGCAGTACTTC.

As regards this clone: Distinct nucleotide sequences in the sample also encode this CDR3. The rearrangement uses TRBV5-4 and TRBJ2-1; D gene ambiguous. V dropped 4 bases and J dropped 0 bases, with 11 bases sitting between them. CDR1 is SGHNT and CDR2 is YYREEE in the germline V gene (reference sequence). This CDR3 spans 15 amino acids. The CDR3 loop reads CASSLTLSSYNEQFF. The CDR3 DNA sequence: TGTGCCAGCAGCCTGACCCTGAGCTCCTACAATGAGCAGTTCTTC.

CDR3 region: CASSMAAAANTEAFF. CDR3 sequence (DNA): TGTGCCAGTAGTATGGCGGCGGCGGCGAACACTGAAGCTTTCTTT. This chain joins TRBV19 and TRBJ1-1; no reliable D call. Germline V CDR1 and CDR2: LNHDA, SQIVND (reference sequence). This CDR3 spans 15 amino acids. The V and J ends lost 3 bases and 1 base respectively, with 12 bases between them.

As DNA, the CDR3 is TGTGCCTGGAGTGGGTCGGGAACCGGGGAGCTGTTTTTT. It yields the protein CAWSGSGTGELFF. J is TRBJ2-2 and V is TRBV30; D is possibly TRBD2 (5 bases). Trimming shortened V by 1 base and J by 5 bases, and 8 bases separated the two germline ends. CDR1 GTSNPN and CDR2 SVGIG come from the germline V gene (reference sequence). This CDR3 contains 13 residues.

The chain combines TRBV5-6 with TRBJ1-4; D is uncertain. The V end lost 1 base, the J end lost 0 bases, and 10 bases lay between the germline ends. This CDR3 spans 16 amino acids. CDR1 and CDR2 from the germline V gene are SGHDT and YYEEEE. The CDR3 DNA reads as TGTGCCAGCAGCTTGCCCAGTAGTGCAACTAATGAAAAACTGTTTTTT. It yields the protein CASSLPSSATNEKLFF.

The chain employs TRBV19 and TRBJ2-7; 9 positions agree with TRBD2. CDR1 is LNHDA, CDR2 SQIVND, per germline (reference sequence). This CDR3 has 15 residues. The J segment lost 2 bases and the V segment lost 1 base, leaving 3 bases of the junction unmatched. The CDR3, as DNA: TGTGCCAGTAGTATAGGTCTAGCGGGAACCTACGAGCAGTACTTC. It encodes CASSIGLAGTYEQYF.

The chain joins TRBV14 to TRBJ1-1; D is unresolved. The germline V and J ends were trimmed by 4 bases and 3 bases, with 24 bases remaining between them. The CDR3 covers 18 residues. Germline V gene data show CDR1 as SGHDN and CDR2 as FVKESK. As DNA, the CDR3 is TGTGCCAGCAGCCCCCGCGGAAAGAATGTTCCATGGGACACTGAAGCTTTCTTT. This gives the protein CASSPRGKNVPWDTEAFF.

V is TRBV10-3 and J is TRBJ2-1; D call uncertain. The CDR3 spans 13 residues. The germline V and J ends were trimmed by 4 bases and 5 bases, with 9 bases remaining between them. Per germline, CDR1 ENHRY and CDR2 SYGVKD. In DNA form, the CDR3 reads TGTGCCATCAGTGGCCAAGGGAACAATGAGCAGTTCTTC. It translates to CAISGQGNNEQFF.

V usage is TRBV7-9 and J usage is TRBJ2-4, with 9 nucleotides matching TRBD1. The V gene end was trimmed by 2 bases and the J gene end by 4 bases; junction bases not matched to a gene: 3. CDR3 length: 15 residues. CDR1 is SEHNR, CDR2 FQNEAQ, per germline (reference sequence). The CDR3 DNA sequence: TGTGCCAGCAGCTTATTCGGGACAGGGAAAAACATTCAGTACTTC. Translated, it gives CASSLFGTGKNIQYF.

V usage is TRBV5-1 and J usage is TRBJ2-7; D not resolved. CDR1 is SGHRS and CDR2 is YFSETQ in the germline V gene. The CDR3 spans 10 residues. Between the trimmed V and J ends, which lost 2 bases and 3 bases, there was a span of 0 bases. The CDR3 region is CASSFYEQYF. The CDR3, as DNA: TGCGCCAGCAGCTTCTACGAGCAGTACTTC.

V usage is TRBV11-2 and J usage is TRBJ2-1, with 14 bases aligning to TRBD2. The CDR3 runs 16 residues. Germline V gene lookup returns CDR1 SGHAT and CDR2 FQNNGV. J was trimmed by 6 bases and V by 4 bases; bases with no gene match: 5. The CDR3 loop is CASSSRLAGGSNEQFF. CDR3 nucleotide sequence: TGTGCCAGCAGCTCACGACTAGCGGGAGGGTCCAATGAGCAGTTCTTC.

The chain combines TRBV27 with TRBJ2-2; tentative D call: TRBD1 (5 bases). The V gene's germline CDR1 is MNHEY and CDR2 SMNVEV (reference sequence). The CDR3 contains 14 residues. V lost 9 bases and J 3 bases, leaving 14 bases between the germline ends. The CDR3 sequence is CASSGQGHTGELFF. The CDR3 coding sequence is TGTGCCAGTTCCGGGCAGGGCCACACCGGGGAGCTGTTTTTT.

The rearrangement links TRBV12-5 to TRBJ2-1, with 7 positions matching TRBD2. In germline, CDR1 is LGHNT, CDR2 FRNRAP. This CDR3 comprises 14 residues. With V trimmed by 5 bases and J by 3 bases, 4 bases remained unmatched. CDR3 sequence reads: CASGVAGDYNEQFF. CDR3 DNA sequence: TGTGCTAGTGGTGTGGCGGGAGACTACAATGAGCAGTTCTTC.

J is TRBJ2-6 and V is TRBV5-1, with a possible D match to TRBD1 (5 bases). The germline V gene encodes CDR1 SGHRS and CDR2 YFSETQ. V gave up 1 base and J gave up 2 bases, with 10 bases separating them. The CDR3 length is 16 residues. DNA for the CDR3: TGCGCCAGCAGCTTGTCTGGGGCTGCTGGGGCCAACGTCCTGACTTTC. Its protein is CASSLSGAAGANVLTF.

The chain has TRBV7-2 and TRBJ2-7; 9 bases are a match to TRBD1. The CDR3 loop spans 13 amino acids. V dropped 5 bases and J dropped 7; count of bases not matched to a gene: 6. Germline CDR1 reads SGHTA; CDR2 reads FQGNSA. The CDR3 loop is CASSTRTGDEQYF. In nucleotides, the CDR3 is TGTGCCAGCAGCACCCGGACAGGGGATGAGCAGTACTTC.

The rearrangement uses TRBV28 and TRBJ2-5, with 7 nucleotides matching TRBD2. The V gene's germline CDR1 is MDHEN and CDR2 SYDVKM. Unmatched junction bases numbered 5, after V lost 3 bases and J lost 4 bases. The CDR3 contains 14 residues. For the CDR3, the DNA is TGTGCCAGCAGTTTTGGAGCGGGACCAGAGACCCAGTACTTC. As protein: CASSFGAGPETQYF. The complete variable domain, with remaining parts taken from reference TRBV28 and TRBJ2-5, reads DVKVTQSSRYLVKRTGEKVFLECVQDMDHENMFWYRQDPGLGLRLIYFSYDVKMKEKGDIPEGYSVSREKKERFSLILESASTNQTSMYLCASSFGAGPETQYFGPGTRLLVL.

The J gene is TRBJ1-5, the V gene TRBV6-4; D may be TRBD1 (6 bases). Trimming removed 10 bases from V and 2 bases from J, with 21 bases in between. CDR3 length: 16 amino acids. Per germline, CDR1 MRHNA and CDR2 SNTAGT. In DNA form, the CDR3 reads TGTGCCAACAGCGCTCCTACAGGGATTTGCAATCAGCCCCAGCATTTT. Translated: CANSAPTGICNQPQHF.

This chain joins TRBV4-3 and TRBJ2-7, with D possibly matching TRBD2 (6 bases). Trimming cost V 4 bases and J 7 bases, with 14 bases left between them. The CDR3 is made up of 13 amino acids. The germline V gene encodes CDR1 LGHNA and CDR2 YSLEER. The CDR3 reads CASSPSGLAEQYF. Here the CDR3 DNA reads TGCGCCAGCAGCCCGAGCGGGCTAGCAGAGCAGTACTTC.

The chain carries TRBV18 and TRBJ1-1; 8 nucleotides line up with TRBD1. V lost 0 bases to trimming and J lost 1 base; unmatched junction nucleotides: 4. Germline CDR1 is KGHSH and CDR2 is LQKENI. The CDR3 has 16 amino acids. This chain's CDR3 is CASSPPQGAGNTEAFF. CDR3 coding DNA: TGTGCCAGCTCACCACCGCAGGGGGCGGGGAACACTGAAGCTTTCTTT.

This clone has a handful of counts. The V call is TRBV20-1, the J call TRBJ2-7; 9 nucleotides line up with TRBD1. The CDR3 runs 15 residues. V trimming: 3 bases; J trimming: 1 base; junction bases outside the gene matches: 7. Germline CDR1 DFQATT, CDR2 SNEGSKA (reference sequence). CDR3 sequence reads: CSASRGTGRSYEQYF. For the CDR3, the DNA is TGCAGTGCTAGTAGGGGGACAGGGAGGTCCTACGAGCAGTACTTC.

This rearrangement joins TRBV5-1 to TRBJ1-1; D might be TRBD1 (5 bases). V gave up 5 bases and J gave up 11 bases, with 19 bases separating them. The CDR3 totals 13 residues. The germline V gene has CDR1 SGHRS and CDR2 YFSETQ. The CDR3 loop reads CASRPGQGFRAFF. The DNA for the CDR3 is TGCGCCAGCAGACCCGGCCAGGGATTTCGGGCTTTCTTT.